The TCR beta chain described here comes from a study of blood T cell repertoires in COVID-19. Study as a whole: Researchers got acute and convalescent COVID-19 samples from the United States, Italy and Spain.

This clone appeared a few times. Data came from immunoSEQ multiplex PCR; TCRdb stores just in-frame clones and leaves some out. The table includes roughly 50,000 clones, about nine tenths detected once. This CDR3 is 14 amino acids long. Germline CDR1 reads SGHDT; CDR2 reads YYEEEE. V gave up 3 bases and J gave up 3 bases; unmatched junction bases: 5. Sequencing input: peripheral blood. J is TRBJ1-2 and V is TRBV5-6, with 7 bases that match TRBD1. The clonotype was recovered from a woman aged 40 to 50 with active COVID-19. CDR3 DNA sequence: TGTGCCAGCAGCTCGCAGGGGGTCCACTATGGCTACACCTTC. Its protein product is CASSSQGVHYGYTF.